Listed here is a single TCR beta chain. Sequenced by immunoSEQ multiplex PCR; TCRdb stores in-frame clones only, minus some. This sample carries under 150,000 clones, 85% of them seen once, and the ten largest clones take 2.5% to 3%. The entry originates in a study of blood T cell repertoires in COVID-19. The wider study: Samples came from the United States, Italy and Spain, spanning acute and convalescent COVID-19. PBMCs, B-cell-depleted T cells, or T cells were the source of the cDNA or gDNA that made up the material.

CDR3 size: 15 residues. Germline loops: CDR1 MNHEY, CDR2 SMNVEV (reference sequence). The V gene end was trimmed by 5 bases and the J gene end by 0 bases; junction bases not matched to a gene: 1. This TCR came from a woman aged 40-49 years with active or convalescent COVID-19. The chain couples TRBV27 to TRBJ1-6; TRBD1 matches 7 bases. The sample was peripheral blood. CDR3 loop: CASSAGGSYNSPLHF. The DNA of the CDR3 is TGTGCCAGCAGTGCAGGGGGCTCCTATAATTCACCCCTCCACTTT.